Listed here are 6 T cell receptor beta chains from one sample, sequenced in a study of blood T cells in healthy people across ages. A second PCR, run for about 6 to 11 cycles, used a sample-barcoded 5' primer plus a J-beta primer mix. TCRdb called the 5' RACE reads again in MiXCR, with one record for every CDR3 protein. The sample lists fewer than 2 million distinct CDR3 sequences, about 39% occurring once. The sequencing sample was made of blood. These TCRs come from a human donor in good health.

This chain uses TRBV7-9 with TRBJ1-1; D is uncertain. The germline V gene encodes CDR1 SEHNR and CDR2 FQNEAQ (reference sequence). The length of the CDR3 is 14 residues. The V end was cut by 5 bases, the J end by 1 base, with 11 bases between. The CDR3 nucleotides read TGTGCCAGCAGCCCTGGACGGAGGAACACTGAAGCTTTCTTT. Encoded protein: CASSPGRRNTEAFF.

The J gene is TRBJ2-3, the V gene TRBV20-1; 8 nucleotides align to TRBD2. This CDR3 has 17 residues. The junction had 11 bases not matched to a gene; V was cut back by 1 base and J by 2 bases. CDR1 is DFQATT, CDR2 SNEGSKA, per germline (reference sequence). DNA for the CDR3: TGCAGTGCTAGAGTTCATCGGCCGGGGGGGCCCACAGATACGCAGTATTTT. Protein: CSARVHRPGGPTDTQYF.

This rearrangement joins TRBV5-1 to TRBJ1-2; maybe TRBD1 (6 bases). V lost 1 base to trimming and J lost 6 bases, with 13 bases between them. Germline CDR1 SGHRS, CDR2 YFSETQ. This CDR3 is 14 amino acids long. The CDR3 nucleotides read TGCGCCAGCAGCTTGCGCCACAGGGATAATGGCTACACCTTC. The encoded protein is CASSLRHRDNGYTF.

The V gene is TRBV29-1, the J gene TRBJ1-1; D is uncertain. Germline V lookup: CDR1 SQVTM, CDR2 ANQGSEA. V was trimmed by 5 bases and J by 8 bases, leaving 15 bases between them. The CDR3 covers 12 residues. CDR3 region: CSVRLTEGEAFF. The CDR3 coding sequence is TGCAGCGTTCGCTTAACAGAGGGCGAAGCTTTCTTT.

This clonotype was counted once. V usage is TRBV20-1 and J usage is TRBJ2-3; D gene ambiguous. V lost 6 bases and J 1 base, leaving 26 bases between the germline ends. Germline V gene sequence: CDR1 DFQATT, CDR2 SNEGSKA (reference sequence). This CDR3 region has 18 residues. The DNA for the CDR3 is TGCAGTGCCACGCCGGGCCTCCGGGTAGTGCTACGCACAGATACGCAGTATTTT. Protein product: CSATPGLRVVLRTDTQYF.

The rearrangement joins TRBV30 to TRBJ1-2; 7 bases match TRBD1. The V gene's germline CDR1 is GTSNPN and CDR2 SVGIG (reference sequence). The CDR3 extends over 11 amino acids. For the CDR3, the DNA is TGTGCGATCAACAGGGGAGCTGGCTACACCTTC. It translates to CAINRGAGYTF.